These T cell receptor beta chains were read from a single sample in a study of blood T cells in healthy people across ages. TCRdb analysed the 5' RACE reads with MiXCR anew, one entry per CDR3 protein. Of about 1,600,000 distinct CDR3 sequences in the sample, 35% to 45% were seen once. The sequenced sample consisted of blood. The receptors here all came from a young woman in good health. The CDR3 runs from the conserved cysteine through the conserved F or W. D genes are given only for firm matches. Clone size is stated in some rows and not others, as once, few, many or a class when expanded.

abundance: once
v_gene: TRBV6-5
len: 15
j_gene: TRBJ2-7
d_gene: -
CDR3aa: CASSYSTNPSYEQYF
CDR3nt: TGTGCCAGCAGTTACTCGACAAACCCTTCCTACGAGCAGTACTTC

abundance: few
v_gene: TRBV28
len: 13
j_gene: TRBJ2-1
d_gene: -
CDR3aa: CASSFSRVNEQFF
CDR3nt: TGTGCCAGCAGTTTCTCCAGGGTCAATGAGCAGTTCTTC

abundance: -
v_gene: TRBV30
len: 15
j_gene: TRBJ2-6
d_gene: -
CDR3aa: CAWREWISGANVLTF
CDR3nt: TGTGCCTGGAGAGAGTGGATCTCTGGGGCCAACGTCCTGACTTTC

abundance: -
v_gene: TRBV20-1
len: 13
j_gene: TRBJ1-2
d_gene: -
CDR3aa: CSARGLRDYGYTF
CDR3nt: TGCAGTGCTAGAGGACTCAGGGACTATGGCTACACCTTC

abundance: many
v_gene: TRBV4-1
len: 16
j_gene: TRBJ2-5
d_gene: -
CDR3aa: CASSQDSLSSQETQYF
CDR3nt: TGCGCCAGCAGCCAAGATTCCCTGAGCTCACAAGAGACCCAGTACTTC

abundance: -
v_gene: TRBV6-1
len: 14
j_gene: TRBJ1-4
d_gene: -
CDR3aa: CASSGLQANEKLFF
CDR3nt: TGTGCCAGCAGTGGGTTACAGGCTAATGAAAAACTGTTTTTT

abundance: -
v_gene: TRBV10-3
len: 13
j_gene: TRBJ2-7
d_gene: TRBD2
CDR3aa: CAITGTSDREQYF
CDR3nt: TGTGCCATAACCGGGACTAGCGATCGCGAGCAGTACTTC

abundance: few
v_gene: TRBV7-9
len: 15
j_gene: TRBJ1-2
d_gene: TRBD1
CDR3aa: CASSYQTLTGDGYTF
CDR3nt: TGTGCCAGCAGCTACCAGACGTTGACAGGGGATGGCTACACCTTC

abundance: -
v_gene: TRBV30
len: 12
j_gene: TRBJ2-3
d_gene: -
CDR3aa: CAWIPSSDTQYF
CDR3nt: TGTGCCTGGATTCCATCATCGGATACGCAGTATTTT

abundance: few
v_gene: TRBV30
len: 13
j_gene: TRBJ2-5
d_gene: -
CDR3aa: CAWSGQIQETQYF
CDR3nt: TGTGCCTGGAGTGGACAAATCCAAGAGACCCAGTACTTC

abundance: -
v_gene: TRBV13
len: 16
j_gene: TRBJ2-1
d_gene: TRBD2
CDR3aa: CASSLIAGALKFEQFF
CDR3nt: TGTGCCAGCAGCTTAATAGCGGGGGCGCTAAAGTTTGAGCAGTTCTTC

abundance: -
v_gene: TRBV30
len: 10
j_gene: TRBJ2-3
d_gene: -
CDR3aa: CAAYADTQYF
CDR3nt: TGTGCCGCATACGCAGATACGCAGTATTTT

abundance: few
v_gene: TRBV11-2
len: 12
j_gene: TRBJ1-2
d_gene: -
CDR3aa: CAEQQGYNGYTF
CDR3nt: TGTGCCGAACAACAGGGCTACAACGGCTACACCTTC

abundance: -
v_gene: TRBV6-2/TRBV6-3
len: 15
j_gene: TRBJ2-4
d_gene: -
CDR3aa: CASSPQGRESGEQYF
CDR3nt: TGTGCCAGCAGCCCCCAGGGGCGGGAGTCGGGTGAGCAGTACTTC

abundance: -
v_gene: TRBV4-1
len: 15
j_gene: TRBJ2-3
d_gene: -
CDR3aa: CASSQPNLGTDAQYF
CDR3nt: TGCGCCAGCAGCCAACCGAACCTCGGTACAGATGCGCAGTATTTT

abundance: -
v_gene: TRBV9
len: 15
j_gene: TRBJ2-3
d_gene: -
CDR3aa: CASSALGPSTDTQYF
CDR3nt: TGTGCCAGCAGCGCCTTGGGACCGAGCACAGATACGCAGTATTTT

abundance: -
v_gene: TRBV20-1
len: 14
j_gene: TRBJ1-1
d_gene: TRBD1
CDR3aa: CSATQTGGESEAFF
CDR3nt: TGCAGTGCTACCCAGACAGGGGGCGAGAGTGAAGCTTTCTTT

abundance: few
v_gene: TRBV20-1
len: 12
j_gene: TRBJ2-7
d_gene: -
CDR3aa: CSAREYAYEQYF
CDR3nt: TGCAGTGCCAGGGAGTACGCCTACGAGCAGTACTTC

abundance: -
v_gene: TRBV15
len: 15
j_gene: TRBJ2-7
d_gene: TRBD1
CDR3aa: CATSRDRGQGHEQYF
CDR3nt: TGTGCCACCAGCAGAGATCGGGGACAGGGCCACGAGCAGTACTTC

abundance: -
v_gene: TRBV27
len: 17
j_gene: TRBJ1-4
d_gene: -
CDR3aa: CASSLKTGGPILEKLFF
CDR3nt: TGTGCCAGCAGTTTAAAGACGGGGGGCCCTATACTAGAAAAACTGTTTTTT

abundance: -
v_gene: TRBV7-2
len: 16
j_gene: TRBJ2-4
d_gene: TRBD2
CDR3aa: CASSLVGTSGSGVQYF
CDR3nt: TGTGCCAGCAGCTTAGTAGGGACTAGCGGGAGCGGGGTCCAGTACTTC

abundance: few
v_gene: TRBV7-2
len: 18
j_gene: TRBJ2-1
d_gene: -
CDR3aa: CASSFWSLDSRFYNEQFF
CDR3nt: TGTGCCAGCAGCTTCTGGAGCTTGGACAGCCGGTTTTACAATGAGCAGTTCTTC

abundance: -
v_gene: TRBV6-1
len: 15
j_gene: TRBJ2-7
d_gene: TRBD1
CDR3aa: CASMPTGTADYEQYF
CDR3nt: TGTGCCAGCATGCCCACCGGGACAGCCGACTACGAGCAGTACTTC

abundance: -
v_gene: TRBV2
len: 15
j_gene: TRBJ2-1
d_gene: -
CDR3aa: CASALMGLDNNEQFF
CDR3nt: TGTGCCAGCGCCCTAATGGGTCTAGATAACAATGAGCAGTTCTTC

abundance: once
v_gene: TRBV11-2
len: 17
j_gene: TRBJ2-4
d_gene: -
CDR3aa: CASSLAQLSGLENEQYF
CDR3nt: TGTGCCAGCAGCTTAGCTCAACTCAGCGGTTTGGAGAATGAGCAGTACTTC

abundance: few
v_gene: TRBV27
len: 18
j_gene: TRBJ1-5
d_gene: TRBD1
CDR3aa: CASSLSRGQGALGQPQHF
CDR3nt: TGTGCCAGCAGTTTATCGAGGGGACAGGGGGCGTTAGGTCAGCCCCAGCATTTT

abundance: -
v_gene: TRBV12-5
len: 17
j_gene: TRBJ2-7
d_gene: TRBD1
CDR3aa: CASGSSTGTGGIYEQYF
CDR3nt: TGTGCTAGTGGTTCCTCCACCGGGACAGGGGGTATCTACGAGCAGTACTTC